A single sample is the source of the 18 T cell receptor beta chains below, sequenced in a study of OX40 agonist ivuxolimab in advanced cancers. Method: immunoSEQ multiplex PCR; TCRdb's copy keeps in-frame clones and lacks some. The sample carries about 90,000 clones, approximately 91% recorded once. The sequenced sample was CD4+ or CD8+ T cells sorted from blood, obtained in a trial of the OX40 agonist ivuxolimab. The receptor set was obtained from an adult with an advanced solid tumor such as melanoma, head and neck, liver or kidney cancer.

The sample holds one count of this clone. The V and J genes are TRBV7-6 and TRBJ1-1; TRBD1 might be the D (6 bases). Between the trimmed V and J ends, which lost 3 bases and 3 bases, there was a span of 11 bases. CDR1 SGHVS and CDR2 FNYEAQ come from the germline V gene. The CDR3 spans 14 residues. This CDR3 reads CASSLGGSDTEAFF. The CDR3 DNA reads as TGTGCCAGCAGCTTGGGGGGCTCGGACACTGAAGCTTTCTTT. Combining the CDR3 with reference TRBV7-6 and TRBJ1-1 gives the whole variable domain GAGVSQSPRYKVTKRGQDVALRCDPISGHVSLYWYRQALGQGPEFLTYFNYEAQQDKSGLPNDRFSAERPEGSISTLTIQRTEQRDSAMYRCASSLGGSDTEAFFGQGTRLTVV.

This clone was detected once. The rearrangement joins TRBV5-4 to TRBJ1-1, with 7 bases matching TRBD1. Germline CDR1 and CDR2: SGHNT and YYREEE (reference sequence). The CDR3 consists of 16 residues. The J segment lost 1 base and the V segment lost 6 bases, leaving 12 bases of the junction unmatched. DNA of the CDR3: TGTGCCAGCAATCAGGGGGGGGGTACACAGAACACTGAAGCTTTCTTT. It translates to CASNQGGGTQNTEAFF.

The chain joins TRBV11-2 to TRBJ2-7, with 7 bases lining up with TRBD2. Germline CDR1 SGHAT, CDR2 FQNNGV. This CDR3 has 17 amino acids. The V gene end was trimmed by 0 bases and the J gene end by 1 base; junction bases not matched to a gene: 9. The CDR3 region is CASSLDFRAGVSYEQYF. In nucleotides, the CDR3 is TGTGCCAGCAGCTTAGATTTCCGGGCGGGAGTATCCTACGAGCAGTACTTC. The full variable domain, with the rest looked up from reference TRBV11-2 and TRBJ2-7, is EAGVAQSPRYKIIEKRQSVAFWCNPISGHATLYWYQQILGQGPKLLIQFQNNGVVDDSQLPKDRFSAERLKGVDSTLKIQPAKLEDSAVYLCASSLDFRAGVSYEQYFGPGTRLTVT.

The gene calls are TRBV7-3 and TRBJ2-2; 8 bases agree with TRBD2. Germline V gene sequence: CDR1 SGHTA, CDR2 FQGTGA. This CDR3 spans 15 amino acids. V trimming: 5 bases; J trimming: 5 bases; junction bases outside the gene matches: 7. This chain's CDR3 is CASSPVASGTGELFF. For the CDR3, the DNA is TGTGCCAGCAGCCCCGTGGCTAGCGGGACCGGGGAGCTGTTTTTT.

This CDR3 is CASSAKQGLTEAFF. CDR3 bases: TGTGCCAGCAGCGCTAAACAGGGACTCACTGAAGCTTTCTTT. The rearrangement links TRBV7-2 to TRBJ1-1; perhaps TRBD1 as D (6 bases). Trimming removed 5 bases at V and 4 bases at J, with 14 bases between. Germline CDR1 reads SGHTA; CDR2 reads FQGNSA. The CDR3 length is 14 residues.

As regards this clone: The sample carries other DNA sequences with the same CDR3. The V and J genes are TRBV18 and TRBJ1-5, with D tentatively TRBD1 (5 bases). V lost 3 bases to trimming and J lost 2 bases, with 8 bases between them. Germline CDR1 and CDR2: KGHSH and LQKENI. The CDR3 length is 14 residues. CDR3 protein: CASSPSTGNQPQHF. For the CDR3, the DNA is TGTGCCAGCTCACCCTCGACAGGCAATCAGCCCCAGCATTTT.

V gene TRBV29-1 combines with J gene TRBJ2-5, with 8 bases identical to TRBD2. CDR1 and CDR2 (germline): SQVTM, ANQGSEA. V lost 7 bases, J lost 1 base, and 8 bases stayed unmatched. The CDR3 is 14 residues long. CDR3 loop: CSAGGPGAQETQYF. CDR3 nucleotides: TGCAGCGCGGGAGGGCCAGGTGCCCAAGAGACCCAGTACTTC.

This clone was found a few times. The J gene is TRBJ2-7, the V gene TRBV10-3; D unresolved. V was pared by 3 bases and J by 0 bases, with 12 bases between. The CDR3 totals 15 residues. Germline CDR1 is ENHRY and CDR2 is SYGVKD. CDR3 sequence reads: CAISDRTEISYEQYF. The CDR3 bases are TGTGCCATCAGTGACAGGACGGAGATCTCCTACGAGCAGTACTTC.

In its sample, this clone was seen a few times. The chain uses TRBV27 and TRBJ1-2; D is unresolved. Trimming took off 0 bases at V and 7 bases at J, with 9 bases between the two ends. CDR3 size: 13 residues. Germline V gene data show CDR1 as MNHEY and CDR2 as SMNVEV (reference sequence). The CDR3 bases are TGTGCCAGCAGTTTATCTGTGGGAACTGGCTACACCTTC. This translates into CASSLSVGTGYTF.

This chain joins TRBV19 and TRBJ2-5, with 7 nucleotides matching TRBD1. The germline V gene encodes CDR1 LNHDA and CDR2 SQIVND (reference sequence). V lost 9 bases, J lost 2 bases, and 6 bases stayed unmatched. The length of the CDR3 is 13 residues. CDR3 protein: CASSGTDQETQYF. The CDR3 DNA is TGTGCCAGCTCCGGGACAGATCAAGAGACCCAGTACTTC.

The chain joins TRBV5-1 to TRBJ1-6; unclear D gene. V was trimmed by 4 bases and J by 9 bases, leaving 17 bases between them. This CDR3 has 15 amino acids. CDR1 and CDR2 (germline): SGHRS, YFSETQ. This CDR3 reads CASSLDISGSSPLHF. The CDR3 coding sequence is TGCGCCAGCAGCCTTGACATAAGCGGGAGTTCACCCCTCCACTTT.

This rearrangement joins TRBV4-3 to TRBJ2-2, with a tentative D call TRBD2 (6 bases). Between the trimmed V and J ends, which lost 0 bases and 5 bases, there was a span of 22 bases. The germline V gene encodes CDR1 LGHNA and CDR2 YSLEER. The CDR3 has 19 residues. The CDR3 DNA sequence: TGCGCCAGCAGCCAAGATCTTATGTCCGGGAGTCGAGAGACCGGGGAGCTGTTTTTT. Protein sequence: CASSQDLMSGSRETGELFF.

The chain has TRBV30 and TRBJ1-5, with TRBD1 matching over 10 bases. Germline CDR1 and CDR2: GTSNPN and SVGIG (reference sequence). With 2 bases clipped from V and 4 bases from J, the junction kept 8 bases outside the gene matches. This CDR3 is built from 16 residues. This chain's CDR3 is CAWSRQGAPSNQPQHF. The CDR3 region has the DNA TGTGCCTGGAGTAGACAGGGGGCCCCATCAAATCAGCCCCAGCATTTT.

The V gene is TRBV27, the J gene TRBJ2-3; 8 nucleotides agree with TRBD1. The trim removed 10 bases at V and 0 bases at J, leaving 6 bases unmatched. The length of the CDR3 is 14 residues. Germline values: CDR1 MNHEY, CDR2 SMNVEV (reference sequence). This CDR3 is CATRRTGSTDTQYF. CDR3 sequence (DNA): TGTGCCACCCGACGGACAGGGAGCACAGATACGCAGTATTTT.

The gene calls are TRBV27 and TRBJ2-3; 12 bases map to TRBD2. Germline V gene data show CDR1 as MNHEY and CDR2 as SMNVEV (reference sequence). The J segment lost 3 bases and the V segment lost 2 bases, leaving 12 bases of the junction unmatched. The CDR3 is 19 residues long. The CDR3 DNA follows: TGTGCCAGCAGTTTAAAAGCCACAGCCGGGACTAGCGGGACAGATACGCAGTATTTT. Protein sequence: CASSLKATAGTSGTDTQYF.

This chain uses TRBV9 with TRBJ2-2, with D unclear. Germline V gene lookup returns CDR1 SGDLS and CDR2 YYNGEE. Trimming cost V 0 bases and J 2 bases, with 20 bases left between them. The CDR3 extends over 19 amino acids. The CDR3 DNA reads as TGTGCCAGCAGCGTAGGTTTGAGGAGACGCGCGGCTAACACCGGGGAGCTGTTTTTT. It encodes CASSVGLRRRAANTGELFF.

CDR3 in DNA: TGCGCCAGCAGCTCGGGACTAGCGGGAGGCTACGTCTCCTACAATGAGCAGTTCTTC. It codes for CASSSGLAGGYVSYNEQFF. V usage is TRBV5-1 and J usage is TRBJ2-1; 15 bases align to TRBD2. Per germline, CDR1 SGHRS and CDR2 YFSETQ. The CDR3 loop spans 19 amino acids. The V gene end was trimmed by 3 bases and the J gene end by 0 bases; junction bases not matched to a gene: 7.

The CDR3 sequence is CASSPRWLAGGVEQFF. In nucleotides, the CDR3 is TGTGCCAGCAGCCCTCGGTGGCTAGCGGGAGGGGTTGAGCAGTTCTTC. The genes are TRBV2 and TRBJ2-1; TRBD2 matches 12 bases. The V gene's germline CDR1 is SNHLY and CDR2 FYNNEI. The J segment lost 9 bases and the V segment lost 6 bases, leaving 12 bases of the junction unmatched. This CDR3 comprises 16 residues.